These 32 T cell receptor beta chains originate from one sample sequenced in a study of beta chain features in type 1 diabetes. What was sequenced were expressed TCRB transcripts, since all of the isolated RNA had been reverse transcribed. The table came from immunoSEQ multiplex PCR; TCRdb's copy has only in-frame clones and leaves some out. The data contain 900,000 or so clones, about 17% of them seen just once; the ten biggest clones take up 0.02% to 0.03%. Sequencing input: naive CD4+ T cells from blood. The receptors were sampled from a woman under 30 in good health.

This clone was seen a handful of times. The rearrangement uses TRBV7-6 and TRBJ2-6; the D call may be TRBD1 or TRBD2 (5 bases each). The CDR3 loop spans 18 amino acids. The germline V gene has CDR1 SGHVS and CDR2 FNYEAQ. V was clipped by 5 bases and J by 4 bases, with 21 bases between them. The CDR3 bases are TGTGCCAGCAGCCCCAGTCGACGGGGCGCGGTGGGGGCCAACGTCCTGACTTTC. It codes for CASSPSRRGAVGANVLTF.

In its sample, this clone was seen a few times. The chain has TRBV6-6 and TRBJ1-1, with D possibly TRBD1 on 5 matching bases. The CDR3 is 11 residues long. Germline V gene data show CDR1 as MNHNY and CDR2 as SVGAGI (reference sequence). The V and J ends lost 10 bases and 5 bases respectively, with 11 bases between them. The CDR3 loop is CATRGGTEAFF. The CDR3 DNA is TGTGCCACGAGGGGAGGAACTGAAGCTTTCTTT.

This clone was detected only a few times. This chain's CDR3 is CASSIDLAKNIQYF. The CDR3 coding sequence is TGTGCCAGTAGTATAGATCTAGCCAAAAACATTCAGTACTTC. The chain carries TRBV19 and TRBJ2-4; D remains unclear. The CDR3 has 14 residues. Per germline, CDR1 LNHDA and CDR2 SQIVND (reference sequence). V lost 0 bases and J 0 bases, leaving 3 bases between the germline ends.

In regard to this clone: The sample contains more than one DNA sequence encoding this CDR3. The rearrangement joins TRBV9 to TRBJ2-1, with 9 bases lining up with TRBD2. V lost 4 bases, J lost 4 bases, and 6 bases stayed unmatched. The germline V gene encodes CDR1 SGDLS and CDR2 YYNGEE. CDR3 length: 15 amino acids. Here the CDR3 DNA reads TGTGCCAGCAGCTCGACTAGCGGAGGTTACAATGAGCAGTTCTTC. Its translation is CASSSTSGGYNEQFF.

With respect to this clone: This CDR3 is also generated by other DNA sequences in the sample. The rearrangement uses TRBV6-5 and TRBJ2-7, with 8 positions matching TRBD1. The V gene's germline CDR1 is MNHEY and CDR2 SVGAGI. The length of the CDR3 is 15 residues. J was trimmed by 1 base and V by 0 bases; bases with no gene match: 2. CDR3 loop: CASSYSGTGSYEQYF. In nucleotides, the CDR3 is TGTGCCAGCAGTTACTCGGGGACAGGTTCCTACGAGCAGTACTTC.

The V and J genes are TRBV6-1 and TRBJ1-4; no clear D. V was pared by 11 bases and J by 8 bases, with 12 bases between. In germline, CDR1 is MNHNS, CDR2 SASEGT. The CDR3 extends over 11 amino acids. The CDR3 DNA reads as TGTGCCTCCGAGGCCGGGGAAAAACTGTTTTTT. This translates into CASEAGEKLFF.

The rearrangement links TRBV28 to TRBJ2-5, with 11 bases lining up with TRBD2. The CDR3 loop spans 17 amino acids. The J segment lost 3 bases and the V segment lost 4 bases, leaving 10 bases of the junction unmatched. CDR1 MDHEN and CDR2 SYDVKM come from the germline V gene. This CDR3 is CASSSFGRGLAEETQYF. The CDR3 region has the DNA TGTGCCAGCAGTTCCTTCGGTCGGGGACTAGCGGAAGAGACCCAGTACTTC.

J is TRBJ1-1 and V is TRBV11-1; no definite D call. Deletions cut 5 bases from V and 2 bases from J, with 12 bases between. Per germline, CDR1 SGHAT and CDR2 FQDESV (reference sequence). There are 14 residues in the CDR3. CDR3 sequence reads: CASSPRTGNTEAFF. The CDR3, as DNA: TGTGCCAGCAGCCCCCGGACGGGTAACACTGAAGCTTTCTTT. Looking up the rest from reference TRBV11-1 and TRBJ1-1 gives the full variable domain: EAEVAQSPRYKITEKSQAVAFWCDPISGHATLYWYRQILGQGPELLVQFQDESVVDDSQLPKDRFSAERLKGVDSTLKIQPAELGDSAMYLCASSPRTGNTEAFFGQGTRLTVV.

The chain links TRBV6-5 to TRBJ1-1, with no clear D. Trimming removed 0 bases from V and 9 bases from J, with 11 bases in between. Germline V gene data show CDR1 as MNHEY and CDR2 as SVGAGI. The CDR3 loop spans 13 amino acids. The CDR3 region is CASSYSTQVKAFF. The DNA for the CDR3 is TGTGCCAGCAGTTACTCCACCCAGGTAAAAGCTTTCTTT.

The gene calls are TRBV2 and TRBJ2-1; the match to TRBD2 covers 7 bases. CDR1 SNHLY and CDR2 FYNNEI come from the germline V gene. V shed 6 bases and J 6 bases; nucleotides not matched to a gene: 11. This CDR3 spans 15 amino acids. The CDR3 region is CASRRAGTNINEQFF. DNA for the CDR3: TGTGCCAGCAGGAGGGCCGGGACTAATATCAATGAGCAGTTCTTC.

The table lists this clone with a few counts. V and J are TRBV2 and TRBJ1-4; D is perhaps TRBD1 (6 bases). V was cut by 6 bases and J by 5 bases, with 13 bases left in between. Per the germline V gene, CDR1 is SNHLY and CDR2 is FYNNEI. The CDR3 sequence is 14 residues long. In DNA form, the CDR3 reads TGTGCCAGCAGAAAAGGACAGCTCAATGAAAAACTGTTTTTT. Amino acids: CASRKGQLNEKLFF.

CDR3: CASSLLQIYNEQFF. In DNA form, the CDR3 reads TGTGCCAGCAGCTTACTACAGATATACAATGAGCAGTTCTTC. The chain joins TRBV7-2 to TRBJ2-1, with D hard to call. CDR3 length: 14 residues. CDR1 is SGHTA, CDR2 FQGNSA, per germline. V was trimmed by 2 bases and J by 4 bases, leaving 9 bases between them.

This clone was observed a handful of times. The chain employs TRBV6-5 and TRBJ2-3, with D perhaps matching TRBD1 (5 bases). Germline V gene sequence: CDR1 MNHEY, CDR2 SVGAGI. The CDR3 covers 14 residues. V lost 0 bases, J lost 6 bases, and 10 bases lay in between. CDR3 DNA: TGTGCCAGCAGTTACTCGCCCAGGGTGGATACGCAGTATTTT. Translation: CASSYSPRVDTQYF.

This chain uses TRBV10-3 with TRBJ2-1, with D perhaps matching TRBD2 (6 bases). Per the germline V gene, CDR1 is ENHRY and CDR2 is SYGVKD. The CDR3 consists of 17 residues. The ends were cut back, 6 bases at V and 0 bases at J, with 18 bases in the middle. CDR3 sequence reads: CAISPPLALSSYNEQFF. The CDR3 DNA reads TGTGCCATCAGCCCTCCCCTAGCGCTAAGCTCCTACAATGAGCAGTTCTTC.

This clone was seen only a few times. The rearrangement uses TRBV6-5 and TRBJ2-7, with TRBD2 identical over 13 bases. This CDR3 has 15 amino acids. From germline, CDR1 is MNHEY and CDR2 SVGAGI. With V trimmed by 2 bases and J by 4 bases, 2 bases remained unmatched. The CDR3 loop reads CASSYPGLAGYEQYF. The CDR3 DNA reads as TGTGCCAGCAGTTACCCGGGACTAGCGGGGTACGAGCAGTACTTC.

A few counts support this clone. The gene calls are TRBV18 and TRBJ1-5; a weak D match, TRBD1 (6 bases). With 3 bases removed from V and 9 bases from J, the gap between germline ends came to 12 bases. Looked up from germline, CDR1 is KGHSH and CDR2 is LQKENI. The length of the CDR3 is 13 residues. This CDR3 reads CASSPVGQTPQHF. CDR3 coding DNA: TGTGCCAGCTCACCCGTGGGACAAACGCCCCAGCATTTT.

The CDR3, as DNA: TGTGCCAGCAGCCCCCGACAGAACACAGATACGCAGTATTTT. Protein sequence: CASSPRQNTDTQYF. The chain has TRBV9 and TRBJ2-3, with D possibly TRBD1 on 5 matching bases. The length of the CDR3 is 14 residues. Deletions cut 4 bases from V and 2 bases from J, with 11 bases between. Germline V gene lookup returns CDR1 SGDLS and CDR2 YYNGEE.

This clone was detected once. The CDR3 region has the DNA TGTGCCAGAAGCTTCAAGAACACCGGGGAGCTGTTTTTT. Translated: CARSFKNTGELFF. The chain has TRBV5-3 and TRBJ2-2; D unclear. TRBV5-3 is an ORF, and what it does is uncertain. The CDR3 contains 13 residues. V was cut by 2 bases and J by 1 base, with 3 bases left in between.

The chain uses TRBV6-5 and TRBJ1-2; 8 positions agree with TRBD1. With V trimmed by 7 bases and J by 6 bases, 10 bases remained unmatched. Germline lookup yields CDR1 MNHEY and CDR2 SVGAGI. The CDR3 consists of 14 residues. The DNA for the CDR3 is TGTGCCAGCATACCTTCGACAGGGGTTGATGGCTACACCTTC. It specifies CASIPSTGVDGYTF.

The chain employs TRBV18 and TRBJ2-7; D tentatively fits TRBD1 or TRBD2 (5 bases each). Germline V CDR1 and CDR2: KGHSH, LQKENI. V was cut by 6 bases and J by 0 bases, with 9 bases left in between. This CDR3 spans 13 amino acids. The CDR3 coding sequence is TGTGCCAGCTCCCGGGACCTCTCCTACGAGCAGTACTTC. As protein: CASSRDLSYEQYF.

This clone showed up just a few times. The gene calls are TRBV28 and TRBJ2-7; 9 bases align to TRBD1. V lost 6 bases, J lost 3 bases, and 9 bases stayed unmatched. The germline V gene encodes CDR1 MDHEN and CDR2 SYDVKM. The CDR3 contains 15 residues. Here the CDR3 reads CASRTAGTGLYEQYF. The CDR3 region has the DNA TGTGCCAGCAGGACTGCCGGGACAGGGCTCTACGAGCAGTACTTC.

The chain links TRBV5-6 to TRBJ2-1, with D unclear. CDR1 and CDR2 (germline): SGHDT, YYEEEE. There are 15 residues in the CDR3. Trimming cost V 4 bases and J 0 bases, with 11 bases left between them. The DNA for the CDR3 is TGTGCCAGCAGCGCGGACGGAAGCTCCTACAATGAGCAGTTCTTC. Translated, it gives CASSADGSSYNEQFF.

This clone was counted between two and nine times. The chain combines TRBV15 with TRBJ2-7; 7 nucleotides agree with TRBD1. This CDR3 spans 16 amino acids. After removal of 5 bases from V and 0 bases from J, the junction contained 10 bases not matched to a gene. Per the germline V gene, CDR1 is LNHNV and CDR2 is YYDKDF (reference sequence). The CDR3 coding sequence is TGTGCCACCAGCGGACCGACAGGGAAGGTCTCCTACGAGCAGTACTTC. Translated, it gives CATSGPTGKVSYEQYF.

This clone was seen only a few times. The chain is built from TRBV6-1 and TRBJ2-5, with D possibly TRBD1 on 6 matching bases. This CDR3 is 14 amino acids long. Germline V lookup: CDR1 MNHNS, CDR2 SASEGT. V was shortened by 6 bases and J by 5 bases, with 16 bases between the two germline ends. CDR3 loop: CASRTSQGGETQYF. The CDR3, as DNA: TGTGCCAGCAGAACCTCACAGGGCGGTGAGACCCAGTACTTC.

This clone has just a few counts. The CDR3 DNA reads as TGTGCCAGCAGTAAACGACTAGCGGGACAAGAGACCCAGTACTTC. Protein sequence: CASSKRLAGQETQYF. This rearrangement joins TRBV28 to TRBJ2-5; TRBD2 agrees at 11 bases. This CDR3 has 15 residues. Trimming took 5 bases from V and 2 from J; bases not matched to a gene: 4. From germline, CDR1 is MDHEN and CDR2 SYDVKM.

A few counts support this clone. V is TRBV23-1 and J is TRBJ2-2, with 10 bases matching TRBD1. TRBV23-1 is treated as an ORF (open reading frame) with a function not yet certain. With 8 bases clipped from V and 1 base from J, the junction kept 7 bases outside the gene matches. The CDR3 is 16 residues long. CDR3 sequence reads: CASHDRDRGNTGELFF. CDR3 DNA: TGCGCCAGCCACGACCGGGACAGGGGGAACACCGGGGAGCTGTTTTTT.

This clone has more than one count but fewer than ten. The V and J genes are TRBV6-6 and TRBJ2-5, with TRBD2 identical over 7 bases. V lost 5 bases to trimming and J lost 5 bases; unmatched junction nucleotides: 14. Per the germline V gene, CDR1 is MNHNY and CDR2 is SVGAGI (reference sequence). There are 16 residues in the CDR3. The CDR3 DNA is TGTGCCAGCAGTAGCCGGGACTACAGCGTGGGGGAGACCCAGTACTTC. It specifies CASSSRDYSVGETQYF.

The chain employs TRBV7-9 and TRBJ2-1; weak D call: TRBD2 (6 bases). Trimming took off 4 bases at V and 11 bases at J, with 9 bases between the two ends. The CDR3 is made up of 11 amino acids. Germline values: CDR1 SEHNR, CDR2 FQNEAQ (reference sequence). Written as DNA, the CDR3 is TGTGCCAGCAGCTGGGAGGTCAAGCAGTTCTTC. This sequence encodes CASSWEVKQFF.

This clone was observed a handful of times. The genes are TRBV19 and TRBJ2-1; D is unresolved. The germline V gene has CDR1 LNHDA and CDR2 SQIVND (reference sequence). This CDR3 is 15 amino acids long. Trimming removed 2 bases from V and 5 bases from J, with 13 bases in between. The CDR3 protein is CASSIPRVPNNEQFF. CDR3 DNA: TGTGCCAGTAGTATACCCCGGGTGCCCAACAATGAGCAGTTCTTC.

The genes are TRBV2 and TRBJ2-7; 9 bases line up with TRBD1. V trimming: 4 bases; J trimming: 3 bases; junction bases outside the gene matches: 16. Germline V gene sequence: CDR1 SNHLY, CDR2 FYNNEI. The CDR3 is made up of 18 amino acids. The CDR3 loop is CASSATLAGTGKIYEQYF. CDR3 sequence (DNA): TGTGCCAGCAGTGCCACCCTCGCCGGGACAGGGAAAATCTACGAGCAGTACTTC.

This clone appeared a few times. This rearrangement joins TRBV7-2 to TRBJ1-5; 7 nucleotides agree with TRBD1. Germline loops: CDR1 SGHTA, CDR2 FQGNSA. This CDR3 is 15 amino acids long. Trimming at V came to 2 bases and at J to 6 bases, leaving 7 bases not matched to a gene. In DNA form, the CDR3 reads TGTGCCAGCAGCTTACAAGGGGGCAGGGGTCAGCCCCAGCATTTT. The encoded protein is CASSLQGGRGQPQHF. The variable domain in full, completed from reference TRBV7-2 and TRBJ1-5, reads GAGVSQSPSNKVTEKGKDVELRCDPISGHTALYWYRQSLGQGLEFLIYFQGNSAPDKSGLPSDRFSAERTGGSVSTLTIQRTQQEDSAVYLCASSLQGGRGQPQHFGDGTRLSIL.

The chain combines TRBV4-2 with TRBJ1-2; 7 positions agree with TRBD1. Germline-derived CDR1 and CDR2 are LGHNA and YNFKEQ. The CDR3 is 15 residues long. Trimming cost V 3 bases and J 3 bases; bases outside gene matches: 7. The DNA for the CDR3 is TGTGCCAGCAGCCAGCTAGGGGACAGAGACTATGGCTACACCTTC. It translates to CASSQLGDRDYGYTF.